The 15 T cell receptor beta chains below all came from one sample that was sequenced in a study of identical twins. Each CDR3 protein gets one entry after TCRdb re-called the 5' RACE reads with MiXCR. The sample lists roughly 1.6 million distinct CDR3 sequences, about 30% occurring once. The sequenced material came from cord blood. All receptors derive from a newborn girl in good health.

Turning to this clonotype: This could be a read error, since a much larger clone is one nucleotide away. The rearrangement joins TRBV10-3 to TRBJ2-1; maybe TRBD1 (5 bases). There are 12 residues in the CDR3. Germline-derived CDR1 and CDR2 are ENHRY and SYGVKD. The CDR3 region has the DNA TGTACCATCAGTGAGTATAGGGGAACGCAGTTCTTC. Its translation: CTISEYRGTQFF.

The CDR3 loop is CSGTSGGANTQYF. In nucleotides, the CDR3 is TGCAGCGGCACTAGCGGGGGGGCAAATACGCAGTATTTT. The V and J genes are TRBV20-1 and TRBJ2-3, with TRBD2 identical over 13 bases. The CDR3 loop spans 13 amino acids. Per the germline V gene, CDR1 is DFQATT and CDR2 is SNEGSKA (reference sequence).

The chain joins TRBV7-9 to TRBJ2-1; D gene uncertain. Germline V gene sequence: CDR1 SEHNR, CDR2 FQNEAQ (reference sequence). This CDR3 spans 16 amino acids. Trimming removed 5 bases from V and 0 bases from J, with 14 bases in between. The CDR3 sequence is CASSHVMAASYNEQFF. CDR3 sequence (DNA): TGTGCCAGCAGCCATGTAATGGCGGCCTCCTACAATGAGCAGTTCTTC.

CDR3 residues: CASSEALHQPQHF. The DNA for the CDR3 is TGCGCCAGCAGTGAGGCCCTCCATCAGCCCCAGCATTTT. V gene TRBV10-1 combines with J gene TRBJ1-5, with D hard to call. From germline, CDR1 is WNHNN and CDR2 SYGVQD (reference sequence). The V and J ends lost 2 bases and 5 bases respectively, with 7 bases between them. The CDR3 loop spans 13 amino acids.

V and J are TRBV19 and TRBJ2-1; D gene unclear. The CDR3 loop spans 15 amino acids. Deletions cut 4 bases from V and 2 bases from J, with 12 bases between. Germline CDR1 LNHDA, CDR2 SQIVND (reference sequence). CDR3 residues: CASSRGTTTYNEQFF. The DNA of the CDR3 is TGTGCCAGTAGTAGGGGTACTACAACCTACAATGAGCAGTTCTTC.

In its sample, this clonotype was seen once. The chain is built from TRBV10-3 and TRBJ2-3, with 8 bases fitting TRBD2. Per germline, CDR1 ENHRY and CDR2 SYGVKD. The length of the CDR3 is 14 residues. V was pared by 3 bases and J by 3 bases, with 2 bases of the junction left unmatched. This chain's CDR3 is CAISDGGGTDTQYF. The CDR3 DNA is TGTGCCATCAGTGACGGGGGGGGAACAGATACGCAGTATTTT.

This clonotype was observed a few times. This rearrangement joins TRBV10-3 to TRBJ2-3, with D possibly being TRBD2 (7 bases). V was trimmed by 4 bases and J by 4 bases, leaving 12 bases between them. Germline V CDR1 and CDR2: ENHRY, SYGVKD. CDR3 size: 14 residues. The CDR3 nucleotides are TGTGCCATCAGTGTAGGGCGGGGGCCAGATACGCAGTATTTT. This encodes CAISVGRGPDTQYF.

V is TRBV7-2 and J is TRBJ2-1; a possible D gene is TRBD2 (5 bases). Deletions cut 3 bases from V and 1 base from J, with 13 bases between. This CDR3 comprises 16 residues. CDR1 is SGHTA and CDR2 is FQGNSA in the germline V gene. The CDR3 reads CASSLGERPSYNEQFF. CDR3 bases: TGTGCCAGCAGCTTGGGTGAGCGGCCTTCCTACAATGAGCAGTTCTTC.

In this sample, this clonotype turned up a few times. The rearrangement joins TRBV20-1 to TRBJ2-7, with D hard to call. The CDR3 has 11 residues. Germline V gene data show CDR1 as DFQATT and CDR2 as SNEGSKA (reference sequence). The ends were cut back, 7 bases at V and 5 bases at J, with 12 bases in the middle. The CDR3 protein is CSGSGVHEQYF. DNA of the CDR3: TGCAGTGGCTCCGGAGTCCACGAGCAGTACTTC.

This clonotype was found a few times. The rearrangement joins TRBV3-1 to TRBJ1-1, with D maybe TRBD1 (6 bases). The V gene lost 0 bases and the J gene lost 5 bases, with 16 bases spanning the gap. Germline loops: CDR1 LGHDT, CDR2 YNNKEL (reference sequence). The length of the CDR3 is 16 residues. CDR3 sequence reads: CASSQDGGGYGTEAFF. In nucleotides, the CDR3 is TGTGCCAGCAGCCAAGATGGGGGGGGCTACGGGACTGAAGCTTTCTTT.

Worth noting for this clonotype: At one of its ends the junction is not consistent with the germline gene, which may arise from a read error. CDR3 amino acids: CANSLPTYEQYF. CDR3 sequence (DNA): TGTGCCAACAGCTTACCCACTTACGAGCAGTACTTC. The rearrangement uses TRBV5-6 and TRBJ2-7; no clear D. Germline CDR1 is SGHDT and CDR2 is YYEEEE. The CDR3 extends over 12 amino acids.

In this sample, this clonotype turned up a few times. The chain has TRBV6-1 and TRBJ1-4; 7 bases are shared with TRBD1. CDR3 length: 13 residues. Germline loops: CDR1 MNHNS, CDR2 SASEGT. V trimming: 3 bases; J trimming: 11 bases; junction bases outside the gene matches: 6. The CDR3 DNA reads as TGTGCCAGCAGTGATATCCGGGACAGCAAACTGTTTTTT. Residues: CASSDIRDSKLFF.

The V gene is TRBV5-1, the J gene TRBJ1-2; D is unclear. The CDR3 has 12 amino acids. Germline values: CDR1 SGHRS, CDR2 YFSETQ. V lost 0 bases, J lost 12 bases, and 12 bases lay in between. The CDR3 reads CASSLDGVVNTF. For the CDR3, the DNA is TGCGCCAGCAGCTTGGATGGCGTGGTCAACACCTTC.

This clonotype was detected only a few times. J is TRBJ2-1 and V is TRBV4-1, with 14 bases lining up with TRBD2. This CDR3 comprises 15 residues. CDR1 is MGHRA, CDR2 YSYEKL, per germline. Germline trimming cut 5 bases from V and 7 bases from J; bases unmatched to any gene: 4. DNA for the CDR3: TGCGCCAGCAGCACGACTAGCGGGAGGGGTAATGAGCAGTTCTTC. Translation gives CASSTTSGRGNEQFF.

This chain links TRBV28 with TRBJ1-1; D gene unclear. The germline CDR1 and CDR2 sequences are MDHEN and SYDVKM. This CDR3 is built from 12 residues. Trimming took off 1 base at V and 9 bases at J, with 9 bases between the two ends. The CDR3 protein is CASSLYSPKAFF. DNA for the CDR3: TGTGCCAGCAGTTTATACTCACCCAAAGCTTTCTTT. The full variable domain, its missing parts supplied by reference TRBV28 and TRBJ1-1, is DVKVTQSSRYLVKRTGEKVFLECVQDMDHENMFWYRQDPGLGLRLIYFSYDVKMKEKGDIPEGYSVSREKKERFSLILESASTNQTSMYLCASSLYSPKAFFGQGTRLTVV.